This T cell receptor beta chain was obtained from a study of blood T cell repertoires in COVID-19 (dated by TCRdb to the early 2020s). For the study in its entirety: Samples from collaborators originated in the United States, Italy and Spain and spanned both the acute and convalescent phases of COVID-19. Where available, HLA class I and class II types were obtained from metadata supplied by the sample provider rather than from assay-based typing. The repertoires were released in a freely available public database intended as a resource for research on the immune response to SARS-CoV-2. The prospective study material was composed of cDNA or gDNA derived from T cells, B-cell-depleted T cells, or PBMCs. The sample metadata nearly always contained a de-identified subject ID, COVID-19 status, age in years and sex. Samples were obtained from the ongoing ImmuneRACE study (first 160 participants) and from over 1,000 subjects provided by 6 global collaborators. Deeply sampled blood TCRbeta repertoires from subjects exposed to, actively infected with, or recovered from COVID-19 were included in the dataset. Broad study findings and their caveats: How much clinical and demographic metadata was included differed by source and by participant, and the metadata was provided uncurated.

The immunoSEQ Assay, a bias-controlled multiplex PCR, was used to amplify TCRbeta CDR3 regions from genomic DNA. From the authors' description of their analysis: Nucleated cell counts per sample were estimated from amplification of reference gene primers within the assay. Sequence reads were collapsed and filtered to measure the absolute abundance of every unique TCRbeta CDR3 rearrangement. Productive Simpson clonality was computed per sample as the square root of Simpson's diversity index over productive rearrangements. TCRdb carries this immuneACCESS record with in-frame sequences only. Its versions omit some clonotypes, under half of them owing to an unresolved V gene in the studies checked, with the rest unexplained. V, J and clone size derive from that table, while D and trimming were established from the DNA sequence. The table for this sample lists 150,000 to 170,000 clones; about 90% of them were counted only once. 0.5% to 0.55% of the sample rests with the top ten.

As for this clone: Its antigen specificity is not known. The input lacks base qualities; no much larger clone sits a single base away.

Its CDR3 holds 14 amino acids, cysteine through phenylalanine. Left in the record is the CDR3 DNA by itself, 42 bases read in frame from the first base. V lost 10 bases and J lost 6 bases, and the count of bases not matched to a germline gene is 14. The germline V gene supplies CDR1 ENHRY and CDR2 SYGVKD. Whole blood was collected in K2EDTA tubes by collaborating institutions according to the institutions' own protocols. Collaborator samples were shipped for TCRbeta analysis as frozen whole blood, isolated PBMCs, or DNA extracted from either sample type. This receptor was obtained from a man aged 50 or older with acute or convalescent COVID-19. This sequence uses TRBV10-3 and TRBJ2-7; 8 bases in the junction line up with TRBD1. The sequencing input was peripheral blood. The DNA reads TGTGCCACCGAAACCGGACAGGGTAGCGGCGAGCAGTACTTC. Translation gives CATETGQGSGEQYF.